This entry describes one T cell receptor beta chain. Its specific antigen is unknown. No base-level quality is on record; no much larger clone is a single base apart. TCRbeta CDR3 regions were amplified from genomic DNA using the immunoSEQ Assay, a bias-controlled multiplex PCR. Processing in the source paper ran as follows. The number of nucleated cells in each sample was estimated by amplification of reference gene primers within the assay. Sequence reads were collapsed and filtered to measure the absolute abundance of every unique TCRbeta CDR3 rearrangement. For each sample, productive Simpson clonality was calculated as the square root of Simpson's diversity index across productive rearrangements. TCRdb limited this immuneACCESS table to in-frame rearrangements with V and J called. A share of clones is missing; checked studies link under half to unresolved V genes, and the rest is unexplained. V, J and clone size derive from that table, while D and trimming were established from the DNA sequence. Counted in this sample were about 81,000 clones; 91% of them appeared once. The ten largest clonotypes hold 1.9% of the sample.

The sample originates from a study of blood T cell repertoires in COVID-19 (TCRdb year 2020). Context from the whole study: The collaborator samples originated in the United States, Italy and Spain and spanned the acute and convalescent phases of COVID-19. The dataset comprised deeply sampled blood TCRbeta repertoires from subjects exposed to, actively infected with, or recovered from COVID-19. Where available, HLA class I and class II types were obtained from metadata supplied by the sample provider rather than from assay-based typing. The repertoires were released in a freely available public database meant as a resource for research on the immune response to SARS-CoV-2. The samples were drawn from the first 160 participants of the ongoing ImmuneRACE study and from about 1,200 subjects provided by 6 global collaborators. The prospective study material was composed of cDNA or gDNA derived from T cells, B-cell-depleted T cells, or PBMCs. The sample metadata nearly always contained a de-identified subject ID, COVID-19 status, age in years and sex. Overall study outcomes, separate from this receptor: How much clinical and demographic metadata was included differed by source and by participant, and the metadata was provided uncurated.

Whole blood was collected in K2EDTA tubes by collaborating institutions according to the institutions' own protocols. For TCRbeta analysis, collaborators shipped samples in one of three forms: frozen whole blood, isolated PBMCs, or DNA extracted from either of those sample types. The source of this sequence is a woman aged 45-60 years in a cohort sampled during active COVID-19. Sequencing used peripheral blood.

The CDR3 is CAISDPTRGLYEQYF. The nucleotide sequence is TGTGCCATCAGTGACCCGACTAGGGGTCTATACGAGCAGTACTTC. The receptor chain draws on TRBV10-3 and TRBJ2-7; a tentative D call is TRBD2 (6 bases match). The CDR3 sequence holds 15 residues, the cysteine and phenylalanine included. Kept here is only the CDR3 DNA, which spans 45 bases and is read in frame from base 1. Between the V and J ends, shortened by 3 bases and 4 bases respectively, the junction contains 16 bases. For CDR1 and CDR2, the germline V gene lists ENHRY and SYGVKD.